This T cell receptor beta chain was recovered during a study of regulatory T cells in long-lasting Graves disease. Time point specified: newly diagnosed GD, antithyroid drugs for less than 3 months. Generation of the TCR library employed RNA extracted from PBMCs. In this sample, this clonotype turned up many times. Its specificity is unknown. Arm-PCR of CDR3 regions and iRepertoire HTBI primers were the basis on which TCR beta libraries were built. MiXCR, run by TCRdb on the multiplex PCR reads, gives a single entry per CDR3 protein. In the table there are fewer than 400,000 distinct CDR3 sequences, about 20% of which are singletons. Overall study findings and caveats: Only peripheral blood was studied, not thyroid tissue.

CDR3 size: 15 residues. Deletions cut 6 bases from V and 3 bases from J, with 14 bases between. Germline-derived CDR1 and CDR2 are MDHEN and SYDVKM. This clonotype originated in a female donor with Graves disease. The chain combines TRBV28 with TRBJ1-4; D perhaps matches TRBD1 (5 bases). The source was peripheral blood mononuclear cells (PBMCs), collected at new diagnosis, from a patient treated with antithyroid drugs. This CDR3 is CASSPRGMANEKLFF. CDR3 nucleotide sequence: TGTGCCAGCAGCCCTCGGGGGATGGCTAATGAAAAACTGTTTTTT.